Listed below are T cell receptor beta chains from one sample, sequenced in a study of graft-versus-host responses after intestinal transplantation. No cognate antigen is known for these TCRs. The protocol was immunoSEQ multiplex PCR, while the TCRdb copy is restricted to in-frame clones and leaves out a portion. The table lists roughly 90,000 clones, 88% of them singletons, with 0.28% in the top ten. The source material was unstimulated CD4+ T cells sorted from spleen or lymph node cells, sampled before transplant. The receptor set was obtained from a human donor who was the organ donor for an intestinal transplant. CDR3s include the opening cysteine and the closing phenylalanine or tryptophan. The D gene is left open where the match is weak. Size tells how often a clone was seen (once, few, many) or the class of an expanded clone, and some rows leave it out.

TRBV20-1	.	TRBJ2-3	.	CSATGTAQYF	TGCAGTGCCACCGGGACTGCGCAGTATTTT
TRBV6-5	.	TRBJ2-7	.	CASSSHGSPPYEQYF	TGTGCCAGCAGTTCTCACGGGTCCCCTCCCTACGAGCAGTACTTC
TRBV4-3	.	TRBJ2-3	.	CASSQDHASYTQYF	TGCGCCAGCAGCCAAGATCACGCGAGTTATACGCAGTATTTT
TRBV28	.	TRBJ2-5	TRBD2	CAAGGGSQETQYF	TGTGCAGCGGGGGGCGGTTCTCAAGAGACCCAGTACTTC
TRBV5-1	once	TRBJ1-4	.	CASSPAVGGNEKLFF	TGCGCCAGCAGCCCGGCGGTGGGGGGGAATGAAAAACTGTTTTTT
TRBV28	.	TRBJ1-4	.	CASTNWREGELFF	TGTGCCAGCACTAACTGGCGGGAGGGGGAACTGTTTTTT
TRBV6-5	once	TRBJ2-4	.	CASSLGGGGKNIQYF	TGTGCCAGCAGTCTGGGGGGCGGGGGAAAAAACATTCAGTACTTC
TRBV4-1	.	TRBJ2-3	.	CASSQDQASTDTQYF	TGCGCCAGCAGCCAAGATCAAGCGAGCACAGATACGCAGTATTTT
TRBV7-2	.	TRBJ2-7	.	CASSLPRGEQYF	TGTGCCAGCAGCTTACCTAGAGGCGAGCAGTACTTC
TRBV28	.	TRBJ2-7	TRBD2	CASSFQREAPYEQYF	TGTGCCAGCAGTTTCCAGCGGGAGGCTCCCTACGAGCAGTACTTC
TRBV23-1	.	TRBJ2-2	.	CASSQPTEMAPGELFF	TGCGCCAGCAGTCAACCGACAGAGATGGCCCCCGGGGAGCTGTTTTTT
TRBV19	.	TRBJ1-6	.	CASSIDGGLLPANSPLHF	TGTGCCAGTAGTATAGATGGGGGCCTCCTGCCGGCAAATTCACCCCTCCACTTT
TRBV6-1	few	TRBJ2-7	.	CASSEGNYDEQYF	TGTGCCAGCAGTGAAGGGAACTACGACGAGCAGTACTTC
TRBV2	.	TRBJ2-2	TRBD2	CASRGGRTTGELFF	TGTGCCTCCCGGGGCGGGAGGACCACCGGGGAGCTGTTTTTT
TRBV29-1	.	TRBJ2-5	.	CSPARRGGETQYF	TGCAGCCCCGCTCGGAGGGGGGGGGAGACCCAGTACTTC
TRBV18	.	TRBJ2-5	.	CASSPYDYPQYF	TGTGCCAGCTCACCCTATGACTATCCCCAGTACTTC
TRBV2	.	TRBJ2-1	TRBD1	CASHPGTGLFF	TGTGCCAGCCACCCCGGGACAGGGTTGTTCTTC
TRBV12-5	.	TRBJ2-2	TRBD2	CASGLGGGYTGELFF	TGTGCTAGTGGTTTGGGCGGGGGGTACACCGGGGAGCTGTTTTTT
TRBV19	.	TRBJ1-2	.	CAIKTRDSYGYTF	TGTGCCATTAAGACCCGGGACTCCTATGGCTACACCTTC
TRBV11-2	.	TRBJ2-1	TRBD2	CASSFRLADEQFF	TGTGCCAGCAGCTTTCGACTAGCCGATGAGCAGTTCTTC